The 14 T cell receptor beta chains in this list originate from one sample, sequenced in a study of blood T cell repertoires in COVID-19. Generated by immunoSEQ multiplex PCR, the TCRdb table keeps only in-frame clones and is missing some. The top ten clones hold about 8.1% of a sample with about 72,000 clones, more than 80% of them seen once. Sample: peripheral blood. Receptor source: a man aged 30 to 45 with acute or convalescent COVID-19.

The J gene is TRBJ2-2, the V gene TRBV7-8; TRBD2 matches 10 bases. Trimming at V came to 4 bases and at J to 7 bases, leaving 12 bases not matched to a gene. CDR3 length: 17 amino acids. Germline V CDR1 and CDR2: SGHVS, FQNEAQ. Here the CDR3 DNA reads TGTGCCAGCAGCTCCCGCTCAGCGGGAGGGCCGATCGGGGAGCTGTTTTTT. Translated: CASSSRSAGGPIGELFF.

The J gene is TRBJ2-3, the V gene TRBV11-2; D call uncertain. The V and J ends lost 5 bases and 5 bases respectively, with 8 bases between them. CDR3 length: 12 amino acids. CDR1 is SGHAT and CDR2 is FQNNGV in the germline V gene. The CDR3 DNA reads as TGTGCCAGCAGCCCTAATGTAGATACGCAGTATTTT. Amino acids: CASSPNVDTQYF.

This clone was recorded once. The CDR3 is CASSMRTSGTYEQYF. CDR3 nucleotides: TGTGCCAGTAGTATGCGTACTAGCGGGACCTACGAGCAGTACTTC. The J gene is TRBJ2-7, the V gene TRBV19; 10 bases fit TRBD2. V was clipped by 3 bases and J by 2 bases; unmatched bases: 4. This CDR3 is 15 amino acids long. CDR1 LNHDA and CDR2 SQIVND come from the germline V gene (reference sequence).

The chain joins TRBV29-1 to TRBJ2-7, with 7 bases aligning to TRBD2. The CDR3 sequence is 14 residues long. J lost 5 bases, V lost 1 base, and 8 bases had no gene match. The V gene's germline CDR1 is SQVTM and CDR2 ANQGSEA. This CDR3 reads CSVEVGGSTNEQYF. The CDR3 nucleotides read TGCAGCGTTGAAGTGGGCGGGAGCACCAACGAGCAGTACTTC.

The chain combines TRBV19 with TRBJ1-5; D gene unclear. The V gene lost 5 bases and the J gene lost 12 bases, with 14 bases spanning the gap. CDR1 LNHDA and CDR2 SQIVND come from the germline V gene (reference sequence). CDR3 length: 12 amino acids. The CDR3 is CASSQMGRFQHF. The CDR3 bases are TGTGCCAGTAGTCAAATGGGCCGTTTCCAGCATTTT. Full variable domain (rest looked up from reference TRBV19 and TRBJ1-5): DGGITQSPKYLFRKEGQNVTLSCEQNLNHDAMYWYRQDPGQGLRLIYYSQIVNDFQKGDIAEGYSVSREKKESFPLTVTSAQKNPTAFYLCASSQMGRFQHFGDGTRLSIL.

The chain links TRBV15 to TRBJ2-7; a weak D match, TRBD1 (6 bases). Trimming pared 5 bases from V and 5 bases from J, leaving 13 bases between. Germline V gene sequence: CDR1 LNHNV, CDR2 YYDKDF (reference sequence). The CDR3 has 13 amino acids. The chain's CDR3 is CATSRGQFNEQYF. CDR3 DNA sequence: TGTGCCACCAGCCGAGGACAGTTTAACGAGCAGTACTTC. Based on the CDR3 plus reference TRBV15 and TRBJ2-7, the full variable domain is DAMVIQNPRYQVTQFGKPVTLSCSQTLNHNVMYWYQQKSSQAPKLLFHYYDKDFNNEADTPDNFQSRRPNTSFCFLDIRSPGLGDTAMYLCATSRGQFNEQYFGPGTRLTVT.

The V gene is TRBV6-1, the J gene TRBJ1-4; the match to TRBD1 covers 8 bases. Per germline, CDR1 MNHNS and CDR2 SASEGT. CDR3 length: 14 residues. Unmatched junction bases numbered 2, after V lost 1 base and J lost 7 bases. The CDR3 nucleotides are TGTGCCAGCAGTGAAGGGACAGGGTTTGAAAAACTGTTTTTT. This codes for CASSEGTGFEKLFF.

The V call is TRBV5-4, the J call TRBJ2-1, with D perhaps matching TRBD2 (6 bases). Germline CDR1 and CDR2: SGHNT and YYREEE (reference sequence). V was trimmed by 0 bases and J by 3 bases, leaving 10 bases between them. This CDR3 is 15 amino acids long. The CDR3 reads CASSLELAGYNEQFF. The CDR3 bases are TGTGCCAGCAGCTTGGAACTAGCAGGCTACAATGAGCAGTTCTTC.

The chain combines TRBV6-5 with TRBJ1-1; D is undetermined. The ends were cut back, 2 bases at V and 1 base at J, with 8 bases in the middle. CDR3 size: 14 residues. Germline assignment: CDR1 MNHEY and CDR2 SVGAGI. CDR3 sequence (DNA): TGTGCCAGCAGTTACGAGGCGGGGAACACTGAAGCTTTCTTT. Residues: CASSYEAGNTEAFF.

This chain joins TRBV10-3 and TRBJ2-5; D is possibly TRBD2 (6 bases). This CDR3 is built from 14 residues. Per the germline V gene, CDR1 is ENHRY and CDR2 is SYGVKD. V dropped 6 bases and J dropped 1 base, with 12 bases sitting between them. The CDR3 region is CAISPGVSQETQYF. As DNA, the CDR3 is TGTGCCATCAGCCCGGGAGTCAGCCAAGAGACCCAGTACTTC.

The gene calls are TRBV29-1 and TRBJ1-4; no definite D call. V lost 4 bases to trimming and J lost 7 bases, with 10 bases between them. The CDR3 spans 12 residues. Germline V gives CDR1 SQVTM, CDR2 ANQGSEA. CDR3 sequence: CSVGFRSEKLFF. Here the CDR3 DNA reads TGCAGCGTTGGCTTTCGGAGTGAAAAACTGTTTTTT.

V and J are TRBV28 and TRBJ1-6, with a tentative D call TRBD1 (5 bases). Germline CDR1 and CDR2: MDHEN and SYDVKM. The V end was cut by 7 bases, the J end by 8 bases, with 9 bases between. This CDR3 is built from 12 residues. For the CDR3, the DNA is TGTGCCAGCATCCAGGGTGATTCACCCCTCCACTTT. The encoded protein is CASIQGDSPLHF.

Written as DNA, the CDR3 is TGTGCCAGCTCACCAAGGGGCCAGCGACTAGCGGGAGGCCAAGAGACCCAGTACTTC. Protein: CASSPRGQRLAGGQETQYF. J is TRBJ2-5 and V is TRBV18, with 13 bases lining up with TRBD2. Trimming at V came to 2 bases and at J to 1 base, leaving 10 bases not matched to a gene. The germline V gene has CDR1 KGHSH and CDR2 LQKENI. There are 19 residues in the CDR3.

The chain joins TRBV28 to TRBJ1-4; no definite D call. Trimming shortened V by 3 bases and J by 8 bases, and 13 bases separated the two germline ends. CDR1 is MDHEN, CDR2 SYDVKM, per germline. There are 14 residues in the CDR3. The CDR3 is CASSFGGREEKLFF. The CDR3 DNA is TGTGCCAGCAGTTTTGGCGGGCGGGAGGAAAAACTGTTTTTT.